This TCR beta chain was captured in a study of blood T cell repertoires in COVID-19. Authors' methods: It was from reference gene primer amplification that nucleated cell counts were estimated. Clones were sequenced by immunoSEQ multiplex PCR, and TCRdb holds only the in-frame ones, with some missing. That table is the source of V, J and clone size, and D and trimming were worked out from the DNA. The sample holds more than 200,000 clones, 70% to 90% seen once. The V gene lost 1 base and the J gene lost 8 bases, with 14 bases spanning the gap. Germline CDR1 SGHTA, CDR2 FQGTGA. The CDR3 has 14 residues. This clone has only a few counts.

The chain couples TRBV7-3 to TRBJ1-1; possibly TRBD1 for D (5 bases). The source material was peripheral blood. This receptor was taken from a man older than 75 with acute or convalescent COVID-19. As DNA, the CDR3 is TGTGCCAGCAGCTTAATTATTACAGGCGGCGAAGCTTTCTTT. Encoded protein: CASSLIITGGEAFF.